A selection of T cell receptor beta chains follows, all from one sample in a study of CD4 T cells in relation to SARS-CoV-2 and coronaviruses. Clones were sequenced by immunoSEQ multiplex PCR, and TCRdb holds only the in-frame ones, with some missing. The table records 58,000 or so clones, about 90% of them present only once. Sequenced sample: naive CD4+ T cells from PBMCs. The receptors derive from an adult with COVID-19. Both conserved end residues are part of each CDR3. D genes are given only for firm matches. Clone size is stated in some rows and not others, as once, few, many or a class when expanded.

clone_size: NA
j_call: TRBJ2-7
v_call: TRBV18
d_call: NA
cdr3_nt: TGTGCCAGCTCACAGGGAGTAGGTAGTTCCTACGAGCAGTACTTC
cdr3_aa: CASSQGVGSSYEQYF

clone_size: NA
j_call: TRBJ2-3
v_call: TRBV7-2
d_call: TRBD2
cdr3_nt: TGTGCCAGCAGCTGGACCCCTAGAGCGGGAGCCCACACAGATACGCAGTATTTT
cdr3_aa: CASSWTPRAGAHTDTQYF

clone_size: NA
j_call: TRBJ2-3
v_call: TRBV28
d_call: TRBD2
cdr3_nt: TGTGCCAGCAGTCATTCCGGGACTAGCGGAACAGATACGCAGTATTTT
cdr3_aa: CASSHSGTSGTDTQYF

clone_size: once
j_call: TRBJ2-1
v_call: TRBV7-2
d_call: NA
cdr3_nt: TGTGCCAGCAGCTTAGAGGGGGTTTACAATGAGCAGTTCTTC
cdr3_aa: CASSLEGVYNEQFF

clone_size: NA
j_call: TRBJ2-1
v_call: TRBV27
d_call: TRBD2
cdr3_nt: TGTGCCAGCAGCCGGTTTCGGAGCGGGGGGTTCAATGAGCAGTTCTTC
cdr3_aa: CASSRFRSGGFNEQFF

clone_size: NA
j_call: TRBJ2-7
v_call: TRBV7-2
d_call: NA
cdr3_nt: TGTGCCAGCAGCGAAGGGGGCGAGCAGTACTTC
cdr3_aa: CASSEGGEQYF

clone_size: NA
j_call: TRBJ1-4
v_call: TRBV28
d_call: NA
cdr3_nt: TGTGCCAGCAGCCCCCGTGCCCGCGATGGCCCGGGAAAACTGTTTTTT
cdr3_aa: CASSPRARDGPGKLFF

clone_size: NA
j_call: TRBJ1-6
v_call: TRBV19
d_call: NA
cdr3_nt: TGTGCCACCACAGACAGGACCCATTCACCCCTCCACTTT
cdr3_aa: CATTDRTHSPLHF

clone_size: NA
j_call: TRBJ1-2
v_call: TRBV29-1
d_call: NA
cdr3_nt: TGCAGCGCGGGGGGGGGCGCTTATGGCTACACCTTC
cdr3_aa: CSAGGGAYGYTF

clone_size: NA
j_call: TRBJ2-2
v_call: TRBV7-8
d_call: NA
cdr3_nt: TGTGCCAGCAGCCCGAGAAGGTCGGGGTCGGGCACCGGGGAGCTGTTTTTT
cdr3_aa: CASSPRRSGSGTGELFF

clone_size: NA
j_call: TRBJ2-1
v_call: TRBV12-5
d_call: TRBD2
cdr3_nt: TGTGCTAGTGGTTTGTTTAGCGGGATGTTAAATGAGCAGTTCTTC
cdr3_aa: CASGLFSGMLNEQFF

clone_size: NA
j_call: TRBJ2-1
v_call: TRBV9
d_call: TRBD2
cdr3_nt: TGTGCCAGCAGCGAATCTAGCGGGAACGACAATGAGCAGTTCTTC
cdr3_aa: CASSESSGNDNEQFF

clone_size: NA
j_call: TRBJ1-5
v_call: TRBV28
d_call: NA
cdr3_nt: TGTGCCAGCAGTCCTCGTCTTCAGCCCCAGCATTTT
cdr3_aa: CASSPRLQPQHF

clone_size: NA
j_call: TRBJ1-2
v_call: TRBV6-1
d_call: NA
cdr3_nt: TGTGCCAGCAGTGAAAGGCTCGAACAGGGAATCTATGGCTACACCTTC
cdr3_aa: CASSERLEQGIYGYTF

clone_size: NA
j_call: TRBJ2-4
v_call: TRBV9
d_call: NA
cdr3_nt: TGTGCCAGCAGCGCTAGCTTAGCCAAAAACATTCAGTACTTC
cdr3_aa: CASSASLAKNIQYF

clone_size: NA
j_call: TRBJ2-3
v_call: TRBV7-8
d_call: NA
cdr3_nt: TGTGCCAGCAGCTGGACTTATCAAAATACGCAGTATTTT
cdr3_aa: CASSWTYQNTQYF

clone_size: NA
j_call: TRBJ2-7
v_call: TRBV3-1/TRBV3-2
d_call: TRBD2
cdr3_nt: TGTGCCAGCAGCCCCCCTTTGGTAGCGGGAGAGCAGTACTTC
cdr3_aa: CASSPPLVAGEQYF

clone_size: NA
j_call: TRBJ2-1
v_call: TRBV28
d_call: TRBD1
cdr3_nt: TGTGCCAGCAGTTTAAGGTTGGGGACAGGGTACAATGAGCAGTTCTTC
cdr3_aa: CASSLRLGTGYNEQFF

clone_size: NA
j_call: TRBJ2-7
v_call: TRBV11-2
d_call: TRBD2
cdr3_nt: TGTGCCAGCAGCACCCTAGCGGACTCGGACTACGAGCAGTACTTC
cdr3_aa: CASSTLADSDYEQYF

clone_size: NA
j_call: TRBJ2-7
v_call: TRBV5-1
d_call: NA
cdr3_nt: TGCGCCAGCAGGGACGCCAGGGGGTATTTAGCGGACCCCTACGAGCAGTACTTC
cdr3_aa: CASRDARGYLADPYEQYF

clone_size: NA
j_call: TRBJ2-5
v_call: TRBV2
d_call: NA
cdr3_nt: TGTGCCAGCAGTGAAGCGCTTCGCGCGGGAGAGACCCAGTACTTC
cdr3_aa: CASSEALRAGETQYF

clone_size: NA
j_call: TRBJ1-1
v_call: TRBV10-1
d_call: NA
cdr3_nt: TGCGCCAGCAGTGAGTCGATATGTATTTGCGGGAACACTGAAGCTTTCTTT
cdr3_aa: CASSESICICGNTEAFF

clone_size: NA
j_call: TRBJ2-1
v_call: TRBV11-2
d_call: TRBD2
cdr3_nt: TGTGCCAGCAGCTTAGCCGGGACTAGCGGGAGCAGCTCCTACAATGAGCAGTTCTTC
cdr3_aa: CASSLAGTSGSSSYNEQFF

clone_size: NA
j_call: TRBJ2-1
v_call: TRBV27
d_call: TRBD2
cdr3_nt: TGTGCCAGCAGTTGGAGCGGGAACGTATATGAGCAGTTCTTC
cdr3_aa: CASSWSGNVYEQFF

clone_size: NA
j_call: TRBJ2-1
v_call: TRBV28
d_call: NA
cdr3_nt: TGTGCCAGCAGTTCTACCGGCGGGTCCTACAATGAGCAGTTCTTC
cdr3_aa: CASSSTGGSYNEQFF

clone_size: NA
j_call: TRBJ2-2
v_call: TRBV20-1
d_call: TRBD1
cdr3_nt: TGCAGTGCTAGTGAAAGACAGGGAATCGGGGAGCTGTTTTTT
cdr3_aa: CSASERQGIGELFF

clone_size: NA
j_call: TRBJ1-1
v_call: TRBV20-1
d_call: NA
cdr3_nt: TGCGGCGTCGATCCTAAAGCTTTCTTT
cdr3_aa: CGVDPKAFF

clone_size: NA
j_call: TRBJ2-7
v_call: TRBV9
d_call: NA
cdr3_nt: TGTGCCAGCAGCGTTGGTCCGGACTCCTACGAGCAGTACTTC
cdr3_aa: CASSVGPDSYEQYF

clone_size: NA
j_call: TRBJ2-5
v_call: TRBV24-1
d_call: NA
cdr3_nt: TGTGCCACCAGTGATCCGTACTCGGAGACCCAGTACTTC
cdr3_aa: CATSDPYSETQYF

clone_size: NA
j_call: TRBJ2-2
v_call: TRBV7-9
d_call: NA
cdr3_nt: TGTGCCAGCAGCCCAAGGCTAGACAGCACCACCTACAACACCGGGGAGCTGTTTTTT
cdr3_aa: CASSPRLDSTTYNTGELFF

clone_size: NA
j_call: TRBJ2-3
v_call: TRBV7-2
d_call: TRBD1
cdr3_nt: TGTGCCAGCAGCCAGGGGGCAAGCGGTCGCACAGATACGCAGTATTTT
cdr3_aa: CASSQGASGRTDTQYF

clone_size: few
j_call: TRBJ2-7
v_call: TRBV4-2
d_call: NA
cdr3_nt: TGTGCCAGCAGCCAAAGCACAGGGTCGCCCTACGAGCAGTACTTC
cdr3_aa: CASSQSTGSPYEQYF

clone_size: once
j_call: TRBJ1-1
v_call: TRBV3-1/TRBV3-2
d_call: NA
cdr3_nt: TGTGCCAGCAGCCCCTCGGGCAGGGCAGGAACTGAAGCTTTCTTT
cdr3_aa: CASSPSGRAGTEAFF

clone_size: NA
j_call: TRBJ2-3
v_call: TRBV2
d_call: NA
cdr3_nt: TGTGCCAGCAGTGTAACCCCGGAAGATACGCAGTATTTT
cdr3_aa: CASSVTPEDTQYF

clone_size: NA
j_call: TRBJ2-7
v_call: TRBV4-1
d_call: NA
cdr3_nt: TGCGCCAGCAGCCCACAGCTAGGGACCTACTCCTACGAGCAGTACTTC
cdr3_aa: CASSPQLGTYSYEQYF

clone_size: NA
j_call: TRBJ1-6
v_call: TRBV30
d_call: NA
cdr3_nt: TGTGCCTGGAGTGTTGGGCAGGAGAATTCACCCCTCCACTTT
cdr3_aa: CAWSVGQENSPLHF

clone_size: NA
j_call: TRBJ2-2
v_call: TRBV19
d_call: NA
cdr3_nt: TGTGCCAGTACACCCCCGGGGGCCGGCGGGGAGCTGTTTTTT
cdr3_aa: CASTPPGAGGELFF

clone_size: NA
j_call: TRBJ1-1
v_call: TRBV18
d_call: NA
cdr3_nt: TGTGCCAGCTCACCGATAGGGGCGAAGGTGAACACTGAAGCTTTCTTT
cdr3_aa: CASSPIGAKVNTEAFF

clone_size: NA
j_call: TRBJ1-1
v_call: TRBV2
d_call: NA
cdr3_nt: TGTGCCAGCAGTGGGTTTGGGAACTTGAACACTGAAGCTTTCTTT
cdr3_aa: CASSGFGNLNTEAFF

clone_size: NA
j_call: TRBJ1-4
v_call: TRBV7-8
d_call: NA
cdr3_nt: TGTGCCAGCAGCTTAGTCCTCCTTGGACGGGATGAAAAACTGTTTTTT
cdr3_aa: CASSLVLLGRDEKLFF

clone_size: NA
j_call: TRBJ1-4
v_call: TRBV5-8
d_call: NA
cdr3_nt: TGTGCCAGCAGCTTGATCGTGGGGGTAGCTAATGAAAAACTGTTTTTT
cdr3_aa: CASSLIVGVANEKLFF

clone_size: NA
j_call: TRBJ2-1
v_call: TRBV4-1
d_call: NA
cdr3_nt: TGCGCCAGCAGCCAGGCCGGGGTCCATGAGCAGTTCTTC
cdr3_aa: CASSQAGVHEQFF

clone_size: NA
j_call: TRBJ2-5
v_call: TRBV12-3/TRBV12-4
d_call: NA
cdr3_nt: TGTGCCAGCAGCGCTGTCCAAGAGACCCAGTACTTC
cdr3_aa: CASSAVQETQYF

clone_size: NA
j_call: TRBJ2-4
v_call: TRBV27
d_call: TRBD2
cdr3_nt: TGTGCCAGCAGTTCCCTAGCGGGGGAAAACATTCAGTACTTC
cdr3_aa: CASSSLAGENIQYF

clone_size: few
j_call: TRBJ2-3
v_call: TRBV6-2/TRBV6-3
d_call: TRBD1
cdr3_nt: TGTGCCAGCAGTCTAACCGAGACAGGGGGTAGGACAGATACGCAGTATTTT
cdr3_aa: CASSLTETGGRTDTQYF

clone_size: few
j_call: TRBJ2-7
v_call: TRBV9
d_call: NA
cdr3_nt: TGTGCCAGCAGCGTAGGGGGATATAGTAATTACGAGCAGTACTTC
cdr3_aa: CASSVGGYSNYEQYF

clone_size: NA
j_call: TRBJ2-1
v_call: TRBV14
d_call: NA
cdr3_nt: TGTGCCAGCAGCCCCCCCAGATTTAGCCTTAGCGGTCGGGAGCAGTTCTTC
cdr3_aa: CASSPPRFSLSGREQFF

clone_size: NA
j_call: TRBJ2-7
v_call: TRBV18
d_call: TRBD2
cdr3_nt: TGTGCCAGCTCAACCGGACTAGCGGGAGCCGACGAGCAGTACTTC
cdr3_aa: CASSTGLAGADEQYF

clone_size: NA
j_call: TRBJ2-2
v_call: TRBV28
d_call: NA
cdr3_nt: TGTGCCAGCAGGGAACCGAACACCGGGGAGCTGTTTTTT
cdr3_aa: CASREPNTGELFF